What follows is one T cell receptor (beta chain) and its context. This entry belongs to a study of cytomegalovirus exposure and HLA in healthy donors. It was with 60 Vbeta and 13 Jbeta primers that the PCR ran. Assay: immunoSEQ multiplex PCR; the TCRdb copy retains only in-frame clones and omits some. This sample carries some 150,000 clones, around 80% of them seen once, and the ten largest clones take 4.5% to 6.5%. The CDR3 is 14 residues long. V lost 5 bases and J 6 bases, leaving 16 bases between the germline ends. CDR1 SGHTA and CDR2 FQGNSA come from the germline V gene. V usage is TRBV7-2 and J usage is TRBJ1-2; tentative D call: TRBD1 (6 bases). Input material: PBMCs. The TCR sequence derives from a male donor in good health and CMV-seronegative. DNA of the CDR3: TGTGCCAGCAGCCAAACGCGGGGGGGCGATGGCTACACCTTC. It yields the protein CASSQTRGGDGYTF. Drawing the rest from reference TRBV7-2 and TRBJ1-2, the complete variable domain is GAGVSQSPSNKVTEKGKDVELRCDPISGHTALYWYRQSLGQGLEFLIYFQGNSAPDKSGLPSDRFSAERTGGSVSTLTIQRTQQEDSAVYLCASSQTRGGDGYTFGSGTRLTVV.